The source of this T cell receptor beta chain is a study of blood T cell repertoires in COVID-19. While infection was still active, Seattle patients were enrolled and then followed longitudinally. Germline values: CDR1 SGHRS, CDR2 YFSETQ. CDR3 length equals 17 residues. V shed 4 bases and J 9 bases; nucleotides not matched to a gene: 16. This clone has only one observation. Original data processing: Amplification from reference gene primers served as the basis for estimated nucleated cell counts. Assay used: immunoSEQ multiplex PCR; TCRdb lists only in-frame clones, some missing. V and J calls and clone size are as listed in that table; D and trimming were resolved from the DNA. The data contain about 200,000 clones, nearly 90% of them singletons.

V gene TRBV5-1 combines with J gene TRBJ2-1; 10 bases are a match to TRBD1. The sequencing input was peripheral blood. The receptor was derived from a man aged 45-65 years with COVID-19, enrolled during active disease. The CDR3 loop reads CASSSRQGAPLGGEQFF. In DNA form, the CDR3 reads TGCGCCAGCAGCAGCCGACAGGGGGCCCCCTTGGGGGGTGAGCAGTTCTTC. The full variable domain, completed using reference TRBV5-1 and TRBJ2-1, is KAGVTQTPRYLIKTRGQQVTLSCSPISGHRSVSWYQQTPGQGLQFLFEYFSETQRNKGNFPGRFSGRQFSNSRSEMNVSTLELGDSALYLCASSSRQGAPLGGEQFFGPGTRLTVL.